This T cell receptor beta chain stems from a study of identical twins. Via MiXCR, TCRdb re-called the 5' RACE reads, giving one row per CDR3 protein. The sample has about 660,000 distinct CDR3 sequences; 8.6% are singletons. CDR3 length: 16 amino acids. The germline V and J ends were trimmed by 0 bases and 5 bases, with 15 bases remaining between them. Germline V gene lookup returns CDR1 LGHNA and CDR2 YNFKEQ. These sequences were also reported in another study, on yellow fever vaccine responses in identical twins.

Specimen: PBMCs. The chain uses TRBV4-2 and TRBJ2-3; the D call may be TRBD1 or TRBD2 (5 bases each). The source is a young woman in good health. The CDR3 sequence: CASSQDGAGWEDTQYF. For the CDR3, the DNA is TGTGCCAGCAGCCAAGATGGGGCGGGCTGGGAAGATACGCAGTATTTT.